The T cell receptor (beta chain) described here comes from a study of response to subunit inactivated influenza vaccine (dated by TCRdb to about 2018). Notes on the research overall: Deep quantitative T cell receptor repertoire profiling was used in the study to track responses to a trivalent subunit inactivated influenza vaccine. Study-level results and caveats: According to the authors, only a limited number of new T cells may be recruited by each seasonal influenza vaccination.

The count of this clonotype is one. Its binding antigen is unknown. At one boundary the junction diverges from the germline segment, which might be a read error. The method behind the library was RT-PCR. The sequencing machine was an Illumina HiSeq 2500. Using fastp at Q25 and MiXCR, TCRdb reprocessed the public reads and kept productive beta chains. Every distinct CDR3 protein forms one entry, paired with its most common genes and DNA. The sample profile shows approximately 520,000 distinct CDR3 sequences; 16% of them were found once. Less than 4% of the sample rests with the top ten. The CDR1 and CDR2 encoded by the germline V gene are SGHVS and FNYEAQ. Its CDR3 holds 13 amino acids, cysteine through phenylalanine. The sequence is cut down to CDR3 DNA, 39 bases in frame from base 1.

The sequencing here drew on CD4+ T cells sorted from PBMCs, taken 23 months after vaccination. This sequence originates from a man aged 50 to 69 who received an inactivated influenza vaccine. Donor details come from another sample of the same person, matched by shared clones. The V and J segments used are TRBV7-6 and TRBJ2-5; no confident D gene assignment can be made. For the CDR3, the sequence is CASSLSGLETLYF. The nucleotide sequence is TGTGCCAGCAGCTTATCGGGTTTGGAGACCCTGTACTTC.